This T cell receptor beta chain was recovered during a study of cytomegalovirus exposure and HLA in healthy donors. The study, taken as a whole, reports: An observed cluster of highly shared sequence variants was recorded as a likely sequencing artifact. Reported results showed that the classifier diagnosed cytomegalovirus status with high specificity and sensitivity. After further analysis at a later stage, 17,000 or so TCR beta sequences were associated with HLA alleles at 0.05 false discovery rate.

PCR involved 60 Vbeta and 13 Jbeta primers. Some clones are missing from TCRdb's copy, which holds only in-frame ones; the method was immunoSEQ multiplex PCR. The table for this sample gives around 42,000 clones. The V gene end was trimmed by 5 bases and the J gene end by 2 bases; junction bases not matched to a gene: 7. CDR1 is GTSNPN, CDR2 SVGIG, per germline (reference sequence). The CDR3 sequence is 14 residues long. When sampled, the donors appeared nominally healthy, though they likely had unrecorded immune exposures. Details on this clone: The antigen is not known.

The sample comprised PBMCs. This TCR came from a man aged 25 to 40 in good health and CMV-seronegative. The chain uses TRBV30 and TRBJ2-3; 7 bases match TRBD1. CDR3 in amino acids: CAWDRVAFTDTQYF. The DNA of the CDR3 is TGTGCCTGGGACAGGGTAGCCTTCACAGATACGCAGTATTTT.